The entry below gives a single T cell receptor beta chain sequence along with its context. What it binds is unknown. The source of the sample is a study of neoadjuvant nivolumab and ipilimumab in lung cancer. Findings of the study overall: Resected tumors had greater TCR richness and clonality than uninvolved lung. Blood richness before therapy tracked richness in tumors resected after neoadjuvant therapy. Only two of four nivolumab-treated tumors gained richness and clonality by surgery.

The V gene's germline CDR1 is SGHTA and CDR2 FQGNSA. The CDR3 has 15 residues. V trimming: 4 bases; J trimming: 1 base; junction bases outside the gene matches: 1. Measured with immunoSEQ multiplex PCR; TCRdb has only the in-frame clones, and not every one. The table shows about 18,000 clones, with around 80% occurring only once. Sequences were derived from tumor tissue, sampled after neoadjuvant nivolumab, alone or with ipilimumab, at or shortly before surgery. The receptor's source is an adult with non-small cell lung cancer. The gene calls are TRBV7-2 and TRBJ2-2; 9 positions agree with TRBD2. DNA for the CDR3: TGTGCCAGCAGCTCGACTAGCGGGAACACCGGGGAGCTGTTTTTT. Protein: CASSSTSGNTGELFF.